This T cell receptor beta chain originates from a study of blood T cell repertoires in COVID-19. Germline trimming cut 5 bases from V and 9 bases from J; bases unmatched to any gene: 10. Germline V gene data show CDR1 as SGDLS and CDR2 as YYNGEE. This CDR3 spans 13 amino acids. This clone is a singleton in its sample. The authors' processing: Researchers report that nucleated cell counts were estimated from reference gene primer amplification. Using immunoSEQ multiplex PCR, the repertoire was profiled, and TCRdb retains in-frame clones only, with some absent. V, J and clone size are taken as reported in that table, and D and trimming were inferred from the DNA itself. The sample yields roughly 230,000 clones, roughly four fifths seen once.

The chain couples TRBV9 to TRBJ1-1; 7 bases agree with TRBD1. The TCR originated in a woman in her forties or fifties with acute or convalescent COVID-19. Sequencing input: peripheral blood. This chain's CDR3 is CASSRDRAEKAFF. CDR3 coding DNA: TGTGCCAGCAGTCGCGACAGGGCGGAAAAAGCTTTCTTT.